The rows below give T cell receptor beta chains drawn from one sample of a study of T cell responses to AZD1222 COVID-19 vaccine. Only in-frame clones appear in the TCRdb table, and some are missing; sequencing was by immunoSEQ multiplex PCR. The profile shows around 97,000 clones, roughly 88% of them singletons. This specimen was peripheral blood, taken on day 0 of AZD1222 vaccination. The receptors derive from an adult in good health. Each CDR3 is given with its conserved first and last residue. The D gene is left open where the match is weak. Not all rows give a size; the values are once, few, many and, for expanded clones, a class.

D gene: -
clone size: once
V gene: TRBV24-1
J gene: TRBJ1-5
CDR3 DNA: TGTGCCACCAGTGATCCGCAGGGAGGGGACAATCAGCCCCAGCATTTT
CDR3 protein: CATSDPQGGDNQPQHF

D gene: -
clone size: -
V gene: TRBV30
J gene: TRBJ1-5
CDR3 DNA: TGTGCCTGGAACACAGGGTTTAATCAGCCCCAGCATTTT
CDR3 protein: CAWNTGFNQPQHF

D gene: -
clone size: -
V gene: TRBV5-1
J gene: TRBJ1-2
CDR3 DNA: TGCGCCAGCAGCTTGGGAGCTAACTATGGCTACACCTTC
CDR3 protein: CASSLGANYGYTF

D gene: -
clone size: -
V gene: TRBV7-9
J gene: TRBJ1-1
CDR3 DNA: TGTGCCAGCAGCGTGGGGGGGCTGAGTGAAGCTTTCTTT
CDR3 protein: CASSVGGLSEAFF

D gene: TRBD1
clone size: -
V gene: TRBV19
J gene: TRBJ1-1
CDR3 DNA: TGTGCCAGTAGTATTACCGACAGGGTGGCTGAAGCTTTCTTT
CDR3 protein: CASSITDRVAEAFF

D gene: TRBD2
clone size: -
V gene: TRBV2
J gene: TRBJ2-3
CDR3 DNA: TGTGCCAGCAGTGAATCCCCCCATCGGCGGGGGGGCGGGGATACGCAGTATTTT
CDR3 protein: CASSESPHRRGGGDTQYF

D gene: -
clone size: -
V gene: TRBV6-5
J gene: TRBJ2-3
CDR3 DNA: TGTGCCAGCATGGGGGATACGCAGTATTTT
CDR3 protein: CASMGDTQYF

D gene: -
clone size: -
V gene: TRBV29-1
J gene: TRBJ1-1
CDR3 DNA: TGCAGCGGGAAGGTGAACACTGAAGCTTTCTTT
CDR3 protein: CSGKVNTEAFF

D gene: TRBD2
clone size: -
V gene: TRBV10-3
J gene: TRBJ2-5
CDR3 DNA: TGTGCCTCCATGGGGGGGAGCAGCCAAGAGACCCAGTACTTC
CDR3 protein: CASMGGSSQETQYF

D gene: -
clone size: few
V gene: TRBV12-3/TRBV12-4
J gene: TRBJ1-1
CDR3 DNA: TGTGCCAGCAGTTTGGGCAGGGCCACTGAAGCTTTCTTT
CDR3 protein: CASSLGRATEAFF

D gene: -
clone size: -
V gene: TRBV28
J gene: TRBJ1-2
CDR3 DNA: TGTGCCAGCAGTACCGGGGACACCTCGACTAGCTACTATGGCTACACCTTC
CDR3 protein: CASSTGDTSTSYYGYTF

D gene: -
clone size: -
V gene: TRBV6-5
J gene: TRBJ2-7
CDR3 DNA: TGTGCCAGCAGACGAGATGGTACCTACGAGCAGTACTTC
CDR3 protein: CASRRDGTYEQYF

D gene: -
clone size: -
V gene: TRBV18
J gene: TRBJ1-1
CDR3 DNA: TGTGCCAGCTCACCAGGGATGAACACTGAAGCTTTCTTT
CDR3 protein: CASSPGMNTEAFF

D gene: -
clone size: -
V gene: TRBV5-5
J gene: TRBJ1-6
CDR3 DNA: TGTGCCAGCAGCTTGTGGAAGGGGCAACCCCTCCACTTT
CDR3 protein: CASSLWKGQPLHF

D gene: TRBD1
clone size: -
V gene: TRBV28
J gene: TRBJ1-2
CDR3 DNA: TGTGCCAGCAGCTTCGACCTACAGGGGTATGGCTACACCTTC
CDR3 protein: CASSFDLQGYGYTF

D gene: -
clone size: -
V gene: TRBV19
J gene: TRBJ1-1
CDR3 DNA: TGTGCCAGTAGTACCCAACGTATGAACACTGAAGCTTTCTTT
CDR3 protein: CASSTQRMNTEAFF

D gene: TRBD1
clone size: once
V gene: TRBV6-5
J gene: TRBJ2-7
CDR3 DNA: TGTGCCAGCAGTTACGAGTTTGGGACAGGGGCCGAGCAGTACTTC
CDR3 protein: CASSYEFGTGAEQYF

D gene: TRBD1
clone size: -
V gene: TRBV4-3
J gene: TRBJ1-4
CDR3 DNA: TGCGCCAGCAGCCAAGGGACAGGGGGCGTTACGTTAGTAAAACTGTTTTTT
CDR3 protein: CASSQGTGGVTLVKLFF

D gene: -
clone size: -
V gene: TRBV19
J gene: TRBJ2-1
CDR3 DNA: TGTGCCAGTGGGAGACTAAGCAATGAGCAGTTCTTC
CDR3 protein: CASGRLSNEQFF

D gene: -
clone size: -
V gene: TRBV25-1
J gene: TRBJ1-2
CDR3 DNA: TGTGCCAGCAGTGGCCCCCGGAGCACTCAGCTAGACTATGGCTACACCTTC
CDR3 protein: CASSGPRSTQLDYGYTF

D gene: -
clone size: once
V gene: TRBV28
J gene: TRBJ1-2
CDR3 DNA: TGTGCCAGCACCTTGGCCGGGGGCGGGGGCTACACCTTC
CDR3 protein: CASTLAGGGGYTF

D gene: -
clone size: once
V gene: TRBV7-2
J gene: TRBJ2-1
CDR3 DNA: TGTGCCAGCAGCTCTGGACATTACTCCTACAATGAGCAGTTCTTC
CDR3 protein: CASSSGHYSYNEQFF

D gene: -
clone size: -
V gene: TRBV23-1
J gene: TRBJ2-1
CDR3 DNA: TGCGCCAGCAGTCAATCCGGGACCGACCTAAAGAGGAGCGGTGAGCAGTTCTTC
CDR3 protein: CASSQSGTDLKRSGEQFF

D gene: -
clone size: -
V gene: TRBV5-1
J gene: TRBJ2-6
CDR3 DNA: TGCGCCAGCAGTGACAGGTCCGGGGCCAACGTCCTGACTTTC
CDR3 protein: CASSDRSGANVLTF

D gene: TRBD1
clone size: -
V gene: TRBV11-2
J gene: TRBJ2-7
CDR3 DNA: TGTGCCAGCAGCACCACCGGGACAGGATACTACGAGCAGTACTTC
CDR3 protein: CASSTTGTGYYEQYF

D gene: -
clone size: -
V gene: TRBV2
J gene: TRBJ2-5
CDR3 DNA: TGTGCCAGCAGTGTTGAGGGGGGCCCCCAAGAGACCCAGTACTTC
CDR3 protein: CASSVEGGPQETQYF

D gene: -
clone size: -
V gene: TRBV6-6
J gene: TRBJ1-2
CDR3 DNA: TGTGCCGCAGCGGGGGACGATAGAGGCTACACCTTC
CDR3 protein: CAAAGDDRGYTF

D gene: TRBD1
clone size: -
V gene: TRBV27
J gene: TRBJ1-1
CDR3 DNA: TGTGCCAGCAGTCCAAAGACAGGGGGATTGGATGGTGAAGCTTTCTTT
CDR3 protein: CASSPKTGGLDGEAFF

D gene: TRBD1
clone size: -
V gene: TRBV10-3
J gene: TRBJ2-5
CDR3 DNA: TGTGCCATCAGTGGGGGACAGGGAGAGACCCAGTACTTC
CDR3 protein: CAISGGQGETQYF

D gene: -
clone size: -
V gene: TRBV7-7
J gene: TRBJ2-2
CDR3 DNA: TGTGCTAGCAGCTTAGGTACCCCGAACACCGGGGAGCTGTTTTTT
CDR3 protein: CASSLGTPNTGELFF

D gene: TRBD1
clone size: few
V gene: TRBV10-3
J gene: TRBJ1-2
CDR3 DNA: TGTGCCATCAGTGACAATCAGGGGGGTGGAAACTATGGCTACACCTTC
CDR3 protein: CAISDNQGGGNYGYTF

D gene: -
clone size: -
V gene: TRBV30
J gene: TRBJ1-1
CDR3 DNA: TGTGCCTGGAGTGTAACGGGCACTGAAGCTTTCTTT
CDR3 protein: CAWSVTGTEAFF

D gene: -
clone size: -
V gene: TRBV10-3
J gene: TRBJ2-6
CDR3 DNA: TGTGCCATCACCGGACAAACCGGGGCCAACGTCCTGACTTTC
CDR3 protein: CAITGQTGANVLTF

D gene: TRBD1
clone size: -
V gene: TRBV6-6
J gene: TRBJ2-7
CDR3 DNA: TGTGCCAGCAGTTACGGGACAGGGTGGTTAGAGCAGTACTTC
CDR3 protein: CASSYGTGWLEQYF

D gene: TRBD1
clone size: -
V gene: TRBV2
J gene: TRBJ2-7
CDR3 DNA: TGTGCCAGCAGAGGACAGGGGGGTTTCTACGAGCAGTACTTC
CDR3 protein: CASRGQGGFYEQYF

D gene: TRBD1
clone size: once
V gene: TRBV19
J gene: TRBJ1-3
CDR3 DNA: TGTGCCAGTACCTCAGGGGGCTCTGGAAACACCATATATTTT
CDR3 protein: CASTSGGSGNTIYF

D gene: TRBD2
clone size: -
V gene: TRBV29-1
J gene: TRBJ2-7
CDR3 DNA: TGCAGCGTTAGAACTAGCGGGGGCTACGAGCAGTACTTC
CDR3 protein: CSVRTSGGYEQYF

D gene: -
clone size: -
V gene: TRBV6-2/TRBV6-3
J gene: TRBJ1-2
CDR3 DNA: TGTGCCAGCAGTTACTCCGGCTTACATGGCTACACCTTC
CDR3 protein: CASSYSGLHGYTF

D gene: -
clone size: -
V gene: TRBV5-1
J gene: TRBJ1-2
CDR3 DNA: TGCGCCAGCAGCTCAGGGATCTATGGCTACACCTTC
CDR3 protein: CASSSGIYGYTF

D gene: -
clone size: -
V gene: TRBV6-5
J gene: TRBJ1-6
CDR3 DNA: TGTGCCAGCAGTCAACAGGGTTCACCCCTCCACTTT
CDR3 protein: CASSQQGSPLHF

D gene: TRBD1
clone size: -
V gene: TRBV3-1/TRBV3-2
J gene: TRBJ2-1
CDR3 DNA: TGTGCCAGCAGCCTCGACAGGGGGGCCAAGTTCTTC
CDR3 protein: CASSLDRGAKFF

D gene: TRBD1
clone size: -
V gene: TRBV24-1
J gene: TRBJ2-2
CDR3 DNA: TGTGCCACCAGTGAGCCGGGACAGGGAACCGGGGAGCTGTTTTTT
CDR3 protein: CATSEPGQGTGELFF

D gene: TRBD1
clone size: -
V gene: TRBV30
J gene: TRBJ1-2
CDR3 DNA: TGTGCCTGGAAACAGGGGGGCGTAATAGGCTACACCTTC
CDR3 protein: CAWKQGGVIGYTF

D gene: -
clone size: -
V gene: TRBV7-9
J gene: TRBJ2-5
CDR3 DNA: TGTGCCAGCAGCGGAAAGGGGTGGGATCAAGAGACCCAGTACTTC
CDR3 protein: CASSGKGWDQETQYF

D gene: -
clone size: -
V gene: TRBV9
J gene: TRBJ1-5
CDR3 DNA: TGTGCCAGCAGCGTAGGAGGAACCGGGGTTGAGCCCCAGCATTTT
CDR3 protein: CASSVGGTGVEPQHF

D gene: TRBD2
clone size: -
V gene: TRBV10-3
J gene: TRBJ2-3
CDR3 DNA: TGTGCCATCAGTGAGTCTATTGCGGGGGATCCAGATACGCAGTATTTT
CDR3 protein: CAISESIAGDPDTQYF

D gene: TRBD1
clone size: -
V gene: TRBV6-2/TRBV6-3
J gene: TRBJ1-1
CDR3 DNA: TGTGCCAGCAGTTTGTGGACAGGGTCGAACACTGAAGCTTTCTTT
CDR3 protein: CASSLWTGSNTEAFF

D gene: -
clone size: -
V gene: TRBV24-1
J gene: TRBJ1-2
CDR3 DNA: TGTGCGACCATGGGGGAGGAGGACTATGGCTACACCTTC
CDR3 protein: CATMGEEDYGYTF

D gene: -
clone size: -
V gene: TRBV18
J gene: TRBJ1-1
CDR3 DNA: TGTGCCAGCTCAGCGGACAGCGAAGAAGCTTTCTTT
CDR3 protein: CASSADSEEAFF

D gene: TRBD2
clone size: -
V gene: TRBV29-1
J gene: TRBJ2-5
CDR3 DNA: TGCAGCGTAGGGGGGACTAGCGGAAAAGAGACCCAGTACTTC
CDR3 protein: CSVGGTSGKETQYF

D gene: TRBD2
clone size: -
V gene: TRBV9
J gene: TRBJ2-1
CDR3 DNA: TGTGCCAGCAGCGTAGGCCAGCGGGGGGCTCCATACAATGAGCAGTTCTTC
CDR3 protein: CASSVGQRGAPYNEQFF